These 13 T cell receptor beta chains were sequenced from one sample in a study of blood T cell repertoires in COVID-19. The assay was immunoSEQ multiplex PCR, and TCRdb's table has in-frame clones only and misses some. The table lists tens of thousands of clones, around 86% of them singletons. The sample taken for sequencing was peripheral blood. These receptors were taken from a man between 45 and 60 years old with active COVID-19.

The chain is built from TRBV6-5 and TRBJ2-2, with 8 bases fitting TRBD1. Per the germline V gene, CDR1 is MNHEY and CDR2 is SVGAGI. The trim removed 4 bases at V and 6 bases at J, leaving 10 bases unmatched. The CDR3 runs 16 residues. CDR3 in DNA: TGTGCCAGCAGTTTCCCCCGACAGGGGAGCGCCGGGGAGCTGTTTTTT. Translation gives CASSFPRQGSAGELFF.

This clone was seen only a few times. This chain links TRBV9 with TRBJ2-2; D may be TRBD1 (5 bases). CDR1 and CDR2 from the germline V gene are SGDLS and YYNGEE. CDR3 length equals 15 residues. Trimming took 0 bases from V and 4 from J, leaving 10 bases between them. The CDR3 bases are TGTGCCAGCAGCGTAGATGGGGCGGCCACCGGGGAGCTGTTTTTT. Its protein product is CASSVDGAATGELFF.

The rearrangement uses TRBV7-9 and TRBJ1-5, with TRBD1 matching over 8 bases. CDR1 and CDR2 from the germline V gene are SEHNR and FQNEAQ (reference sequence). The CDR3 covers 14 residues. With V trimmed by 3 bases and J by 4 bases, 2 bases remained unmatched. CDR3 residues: CASSLDRANQPQHF. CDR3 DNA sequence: TGTGCCAGCAGCTTGGACAGGGCGAATCAGCCCCAGCATTTT.

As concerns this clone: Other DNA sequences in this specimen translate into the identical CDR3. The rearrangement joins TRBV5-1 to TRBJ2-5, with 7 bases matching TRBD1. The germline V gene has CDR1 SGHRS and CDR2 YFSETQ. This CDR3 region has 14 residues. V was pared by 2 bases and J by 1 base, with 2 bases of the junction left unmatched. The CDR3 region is CASSLTGAQETQYF. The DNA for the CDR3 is TGCGCCAGCAGCTTAACAGGGGCCCAAGAGACCCAGTACTTC.

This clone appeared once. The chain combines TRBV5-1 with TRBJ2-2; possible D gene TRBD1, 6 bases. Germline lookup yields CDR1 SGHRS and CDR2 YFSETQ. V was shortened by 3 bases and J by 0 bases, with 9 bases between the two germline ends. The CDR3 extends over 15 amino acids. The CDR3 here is CASSSGQTNTGELFF. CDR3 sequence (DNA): TGCGCCAGCAGCTCGGGACAAACGAACACCGGGGAGCTGTTTTTT.

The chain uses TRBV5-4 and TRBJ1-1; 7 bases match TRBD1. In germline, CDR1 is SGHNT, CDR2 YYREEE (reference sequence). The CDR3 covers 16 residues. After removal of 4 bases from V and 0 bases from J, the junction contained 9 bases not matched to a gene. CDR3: CASSPRRTGLNTEAFF. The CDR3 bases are TGTGCCAGCAGCCCGCGTAGGACAGGTTTGAACACTGAAGCTTTCTTT.

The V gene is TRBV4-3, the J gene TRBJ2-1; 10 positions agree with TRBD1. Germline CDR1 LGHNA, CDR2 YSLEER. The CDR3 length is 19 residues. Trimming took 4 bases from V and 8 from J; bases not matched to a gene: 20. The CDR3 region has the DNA TGCGCCAGCAGCCCAGGAGCCGGGACAGGGGACAAAAACTGGGATGAGCAGTTCTTC. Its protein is CASSPGAGTGDKNWDEQFF.

Here the CDR3 DNA reads TGTGCCAGCAGCCGTACCGGGACAGGGAGCGGCTACACCTTC. This codes for CASSRTGTGSGYTF. V usage is TRBV7-3 and J usage is TRBJ1-2; 9 bases align to TRBD1. The CDR3 is 14 amino acids. V shed 5 bases, J shed 8 bases, and the junction held 9 bases outside the gene matches. Germline CDR1 SGHTA, CDR2 FQGTGA. Full variable domain (remainder filled in from reference TRBV7-3 and TRBJ1-2): GAGVSQTPSNKVTEKGKYVELRCDPISGHTALYWYRQSLGQGPEFLIYFQGTGAADDSGLPNDRFFAVRPEGSVSTLKIQRTERGDSAVYLCASSRTGTGSGYTFGSGTRLTVV.

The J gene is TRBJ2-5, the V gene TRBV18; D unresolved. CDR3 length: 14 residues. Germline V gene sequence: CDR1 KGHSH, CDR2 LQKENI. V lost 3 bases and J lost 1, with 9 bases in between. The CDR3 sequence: CASSPRRLQETQYF. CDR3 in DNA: TGTGCCAGCTCACCCCGGCGGCTCCAAGAGACCCAGTACTTC.

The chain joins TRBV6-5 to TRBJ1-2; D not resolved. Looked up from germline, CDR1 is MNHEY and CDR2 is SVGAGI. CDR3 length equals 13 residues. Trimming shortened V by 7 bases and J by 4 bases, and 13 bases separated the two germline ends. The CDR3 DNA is TGTGCCAGCAAAGCGGAAGCACCCTATGGCTACACCTTC. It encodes CASKAEAPYGYTF.

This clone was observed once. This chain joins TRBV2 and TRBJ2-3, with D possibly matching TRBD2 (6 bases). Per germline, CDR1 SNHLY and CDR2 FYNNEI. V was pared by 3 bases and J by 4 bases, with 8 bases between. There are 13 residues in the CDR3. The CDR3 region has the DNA TGTGCCAGCAGTGAGCGGGGACCAGATACGCAGTATTTT. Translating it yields CASSERGPDTQYF.

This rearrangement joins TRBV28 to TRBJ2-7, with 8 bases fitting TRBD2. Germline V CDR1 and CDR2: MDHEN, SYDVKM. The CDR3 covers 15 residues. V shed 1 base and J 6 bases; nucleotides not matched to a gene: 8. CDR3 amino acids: CASSLSREGGFEQYF. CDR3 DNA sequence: TGTGCCAGCAGTTTATCTCGGGAGGGGGGGTTCGAGCAGTACTTC.

The CDR3 spells CASSRGTSGNPNRDEQFF. In nucleotides, the CDR3 is TGTGCCAGCTCACGCGGGACTAGCGGGAACCCGAATAGGGATGAGCAGTTCTTC. V usage is TRBV18 and J usage is TRBJ2-1; 13 bases are shared with TRBD2. Trimming took 4 bases from V and 8 from J; bases not matched to a gene: 14. CDR1 is KGHSH and CDR2 is LQKENI in the germline V gene. The CDR3 length is 18 residues.